The rows below give T cell receptor beta chains drawn from one sample of a study of blood T cell repertoires in COVID-19. Sequencing used immunoSEQ multiplex PCR; TCRdb keeps in-frame clones, though not all of them. The sample yields 130,000 to 150,000 clones, around 84% seen once. Sequencing used PBMCs or T cells enriched from blood (not recorded which). These receptors were collected from a woman aged 45-65 years who had been exposed to COVID-19. CDR3s include the opening cysteine and the closing phenylalanine or tryptophan. Fields, in order: D gene, V gene, clone size, J gene, CDR3 DNA, CDR3 protein. D genes are given only for firm matches. Size tells how often a clone was seen (once, few, many) or the class of an expanded clone, and some rows leave it out.

d_gene: TRBD1
v_gene: TRBV4-3
abundance: .
j_gene: TRBJ2-1
CDR3nt: TGCGCCAGCAGCCAAGAGACAGGGACCTGGGATGAGCAGTTCTTC
CDR3aa: CASSQETGTWDEQFF

d_gene: .
v_gene: TRBV4-1
abundance: .
j_gene: TRBJ2-5
CDR3nt: TGCGCCAGCAGCCAAGAGTTGGCAGGGGTGAAAGAGACCCAGTACTTC
CDR3aa: CASSQELAGVKETQYF

d_gene: TRBD2
v_gene: TRBV7-2
abundance: .
j_gene: TRBJ2-3
CDR3nt: TGTGCCAGCAGCTTACGGGGGCGGGGGGCTAGCACAGATACGCAGTATTTT
CDR3aa: CASSLRGRGASTDTQYF

d_gene: TRBD1
v_gene: TRBV7-8
abundance: .
j_gene: TRBJ1-2
CDR3nt: TGTGCCAGCAGCTCCCGGGACAGGGAGGGGAACTATGGCTACACCTTC
CDR3aa: CASSSRDREGNYGYTF

d_gene: TRBD2
v_gene: TRBV11-2
abundance: .
j_gene: TRBJ2-3
CDR3nt: TGTGCCAGCAGCTTTAGCGGGAGTACAGATACGCAGTATTTT
CDR3aa: CASSFSGSTDTQYF

d_gene: TRBD2
v_gene: TRBV18
abundance: .
j_gene: TRBJ2-4
CDR3nt: TGTGCCAGCTCCCTTAACAGGGTTGCTAGCGGGAGACTCCTAGCCAAAAACATTCAGTACTTC
CDR3aa: CASSLNRVASGRLLAKNIQYF

d_gene: TRBD1
v_gene: TRBV30
abundance: .
j_gene: TRBJ1-6
CDR3nt: TGTGCCTGGAGTATACAGGGGGATTCACCCCTCCACTTT
CDR3aa: CAWSIQGDSPLHF

d_gene: .
v_gene: TRBV27
abundance: .
j_gene: TRBJ2-7
CDR3nt: TGTGCCAGCAGTGCGGGGGCTCAAACCTACGAGCAGTACTTC
CDR3aa: CASSAGAQTYEQYF

d_gene: .
v_gene: TRBV7-8
abundance: .
j_gene: TRBJ1-5
CDR3nt: TGTGCCAGCAGCCCGACAGGACGGTATCAGCCCCAGCATTTT
CDR3aa: CASSPTGRYQPQHF

d_gene: .
v_gene: TRBV29-1
abundance: .
j_gene: TRBJ2-2
CDR3nt: TGCAGCGTTGGGAGCGGGACAAACACCGGGGAGCTGTTTTTT
CDR3aa: CSVGSGTNTGELFF

d_gene: TRBD1
v_gene: TRBV28
abundance: .
j_gene: TRBJ1-1
CDR3nt: TGTGCCAGCAGTTCATACTCGACAGGGACCGTCATGAACACTGAAGCTTTCTTT
CDR3aa: CASSSYSTGTVMNTEAFF

d_gene: TRBD1
v_gene: TRBV27
abundance: .
j_gene: TRBJ1-5
CDR3nt: TGTGCCAGCAAACCGGGACAGGGTTGGGTTCAGCCCCAGCATTTT
CDR3aa: CASKPGQGWVQPQHF

d_gene: TRBD2
v_gene: TRBV7-7
abundance: .
j_gene: TRBJ2-5
CDR3nt: TGTGCTAGCAGCCCTAGTGGCGCAGCGGGGGAGACCCAGTACTTC
CDR3aa: CASSPSGAAGETQYF

d_gene: TRBD1
v_gene: TRBV12-3/TRBV12-4
abundance: .
j_gene: TRBJ2-7
CDR3nt: TGTGCCAGCAGTAACCCAGGGGGCGAGCAGTACTTC
CDR3aa: CASSNPGGEQYF

d_gene: TRBD1
v_gene: TRBV4-1
abundance: .
j_gene: TRBJ2-7
CDR3nt: TGCGCCAGCAGCCAAGACCGAGCGACAGGGAGTCTAACAACTTACTTC
CDR3aa: CASSQDRATGSLTTYF

d_gene: TRBD1
v_gene: TRBV9
abundance: .
j_gene: TRBJ2-7
CDR3nt: TGTGCCAGCAGCCCCCGGGACAGCTCCTACGAGCAGTACTTC
CDR3aa: CASSPRDSSYEQYF

d_gene: TRBD1
v_gene: TRBV4-2
abundance: few
j_gene: TRBJ1-6
CDR3nt: TGTGCCAGCAGCCAGGACAGGGGAAGCAATTCACCCCTCCACTTT
CDR3aa: CASSQDRGSNSPLHF

d_gene: TRBD1
v_gene: TRBV30
abundance: .
j_gene: TRBJ1-1
CDR3nt: TGTGCCTGGAGGGGGACAGGGAAGGCGGGAGCTTTCTTT
CDR3aa: CAWRGTGKAGAFF

d_gene: TRBD1
v_gene: TRBV6-5
abundance: once
j_gene: TRBJ1-2
CDR3nt: TGTGCCAGCAGTTACTCGGAAACAGGGGATGGCTACACCTTC
CDR3aa: CASSYSETGDGYTF

d_gene: .
v_gene: TRBV30
abundance: .
j_gene: TRBJ2-7
CDR3nt: TGTGCCTGGAGCCGGGAGCCCACCTACGAGCAGTACTTC
CDR3aa: CAWSREPTYEQYF

d_gene: .
v_gene: TRBV4-3
abundance: .
j_gene: TRBJ2-7
CDR3nt: TGCGCCAGCAGCCAAGATATCAGCGGATACTCCTACGAGCAGTACTTC
CDR3aa: CASSQDISGYSYEQYF

d_gene: TRBD1
v_gene: TRBV5-1
abundance: .
j_gene: TRBJ2-4
CDR3nt: TGCGCCAGCAGCTGGGGACAGGGGAACATTCAGTACTTC
CDR3aa: CASSWGQGNIQYF

d_gene: .
v_gene: TRBV27
abundance: .
j_gene: TRBJ1-2
CDR3nt: TGTGCCAGCAGTTTACGGTGGACCGACAGCCGAGCTAACTATGGCTACACCTTC
CDR3aa: CASSLRWTDSRANYGYTF

d_gene: TRBD1
v_gene: TRBV7-8
abundance: .
j_gene: TRBJ1-2
CDR3nt: TGTGCCAGCAAAAAGCCCGGCGGGACAGGACTTGATGGCTACACCTTC
CDR3aa: CASKKPGGTGLDGYTF

d_gene: .
v_gene: TRBV6-5
abundance: .
j_gene: TRBJ2-7
CDR3nt: TGTGCCAGCAGTTACCTCAGGGACACCGCCTACGAGCAGTACTTC
CDR3aa: CASSYLRDTAYEQYF

d_gene: .
v_gene: TRBV6-5
abundance: once
j_gene: TRBJ1-2
CDR3nt: TGTGCCAGCACGTTAGCAGATCGGGAGGGCTACACCTTC
CDR3aa: CASTLADREGYTF

d_gene: .
v_gene: TRBV27
abundance: .
j_gene: TRBJ2-2
CDR3nt: TGTGCCAGCAGTACAGTCACCGGGGAGCTGTTTTTT
CDR3aa: CASSTVTGELFF

d_gene: TRBD1
v_gene: TRBV6-2/TRBV6-3
abundance: few
j_gene: TRBJ2-4
CDR3nt: TGTGCCAGCAGTTACGCCCGGGACAGGGGAAAAAACATTCAGTACTTC
CDR3aa: CASSYARDRGKNIQYF

d_gene: .
v_gene: TRBV15
abundance: .
j_gene: TRBJ1-2
CDR3nt: TGTGCCACCAGCATAGGACAGCCGGGCTACACCTTC
CDR3aa: CATSIGQPGYTF

d_gene: .
v_gene: TRBV12-3/TRBV12-4
abundance: .
j_gene: TRBJ1-1
CDR3nt: TGTGCCAGCAGCCCCTCTAGGACTGAAGCTTTCTTT
CDR3aa: CASSPSRTEAFF

d_gene: .
v_gene: TRBV6-2/TRBV6-3
abundance: .
j_gene: TRBJ1-6
CDR3nt: TGTGCCAGCAGTTACGAGAGGGGGTTCAGGAATTCACCCCTCCACTTT
CDR3aa: CASSYERGFRNSPLHF

d_gene: .
v_gene: TRBV19
abundance: .
j_gene: TRBJ2-1
CDR3nt: TGTGCCAGTAGCGATCGTACTAGGAGTGGGCTCAATGAGCAGTTCTTC
CDR3aa: CASSDRTRSGLNEQFF

d_gene: TRBD1
v_gene: TRBV7-9
abundance: .
j_gene: TRBJ1-4
CDR3nt: TGTGCCAGCAGCTTAGGGACAGGGACCACCTCATGGTTTTTT
CDR3aa: CASSLGTGTTSWFF

d_gene: .
v_gene: TRBV27
abundance: .
j_gene: TRBJ2-5
CDR3nt: TGTGCCAGCAGGTTCCGGGAGACCCAGTACTTC
CDR3aa: CASRFRETQYF

d_gene: TRBD1
v_gene: TRBV7-3
abundance: .
j_gene: TRBJ2-1
CDR3nt: TGTGCCAGCAGCTTAACGCCGACAGGGGGCTTTGAGCAGTTCTTC
CDR3aa: CASSLTPTGGFEQFF

d_gene: .
v_gene: TRBV19
abundance: once
j_gene: TRBJ1-1
CDR3nt: TGTGCCAGTAGTGACGGGACATGGGATCCCACTGAAGCTTTCTTT
CDR3aa: CASSDGTWDPTEAFF

d_gene: .
v_gene: TRBV13
abundance: .
j_gene: TRBJ2-1
CDR3nt: TGTGCCAGCAGCTCCTCCCTCAGGTTGGATGAGCAGTTCTTC
CDR3aa: CASSSSLRLDEQFF

d_gene: .
v_gene: TRBV25-1
abundance: .
j_gene: TRBJ2-7
CDR3nt: TGTGCCAGCAGTGAAGGGTTTGCTAGCTCCTACGAGCAGTACTTC
CDR3aa: CASSEGFASSYEQYF

d_gene: .
v_gene: TRBV5-6
abundance: .
j_gene: TRBJ1-1
CDR3nt: TGTGCCAGCAGCTTGAGGACATCTTTATTGAACACTGAAGCTTTCTTT
CDR3aa: CASSLRTSLLNTEAFF

d_gene: .
v_gene: TRBV19
abundance: .
j_gene: TRBJ1-4
CDR3nt: TGTGCCAGTAGTATCGGGTTAGGTCGCGAAAAACTGTTTTTT
CDR3aa: CASSIGLGREKLFF

d_gene: TRBD1
v_gene: TRBV11-2
abundance: few
j_gene: TRBJ1-1
CDR3nt: TGTGCCAGCAGCTCCCGGACAGGGACTCAAGCTTTCTTT
CDR3aa: CASSSRTGTQAFF

d_gene: .
v_gene: TRBV11-3
abundance: .
j_gene: TRBJ1-1
CDR3nt: TGTGCCAGCAGCTCCTCAGGGAGGGACACTGAAGCTTTCTTT
CDR3aa: CASSSSGRDTEAFF

d_gene: .
v_gene: TRBV19
abundance: .
j_gene: TRBJ1-3
CDR3nt: TGTGCCAGTAACCGGGGGGGCTCTGGAAACACCATATATTTT
CDR3aa: CASNRGGSGNTIYF

d_gene: .
v_gene: TRBV6-1
abundance: few
j_gene: TRBJ1-2
CDR3nt: TGTGCCAGCAGTGAGAGAGAGTTCTATGGCTACACCTTC
CDR3aa: CASSEREFYGYTF

d_gene: TRBD1
v_gene: TRBV7-2
abundance: .
j_gene: TRBJ1-2
CDR3nt: TGTGCCAGCAGCCCGGGACAGAGAATACCCTATGGCTACACCTTC
CDR3aa: CASSPGQRIPYGYTF

d_gene: .
v_gene: TRBV27
abundance: .
j_gene: TRBJ1-1
CDR3nt: TGTGCCAGCAGAACCGGGAGCACTGAAGCTTTCTTT
CDR3aa: CASRTGSTEAFF

d_gene: .
v_gene: TRBV3-1/TRBV3-2
abundance: .
j_gene: TRBJ1-3
CDR3nt: TGTGCCAGCAGCCAAGTATTCCGGACAGCCTCTGGAAACACCATATATTTT
CDR3aa: CASSQVFRTASGNTIYF

d_gene: .
v_gene: TRBV15
abundance: .
j_gene: TRBJ1-2
CDR3nt: TGTGCCACCAGCAGAGAGCGGGCACAGCCTAACTATGGCTACACCTTC
CDR3aa: CATSRERAQPNYGYTF

d_gene: .
v_gene: TRBV6-1
abundance: .
j_gene: TRBJ1-4
CDR3nt: TGTGCCAGCAGTGAATTCGACAGTCGAAATGAAAAACTGTTTTTT
CDR3aa: CASSEFDSRNEKLFF